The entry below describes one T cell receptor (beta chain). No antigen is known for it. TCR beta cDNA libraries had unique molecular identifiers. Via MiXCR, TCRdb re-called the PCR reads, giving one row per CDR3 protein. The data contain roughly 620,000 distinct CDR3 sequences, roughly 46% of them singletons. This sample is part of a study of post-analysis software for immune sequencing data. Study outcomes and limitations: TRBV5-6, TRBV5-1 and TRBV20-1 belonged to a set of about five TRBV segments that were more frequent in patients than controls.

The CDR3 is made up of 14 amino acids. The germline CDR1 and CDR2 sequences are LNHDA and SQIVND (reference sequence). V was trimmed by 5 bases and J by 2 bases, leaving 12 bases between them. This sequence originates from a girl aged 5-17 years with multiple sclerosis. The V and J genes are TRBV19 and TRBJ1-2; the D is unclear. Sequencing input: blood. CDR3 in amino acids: CASSWQAENYGYTF. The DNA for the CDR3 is TGTGCCAGTAGTTGGCAGGCCGAAAACTATGGCTACACCTTC.